One sample yielded the 3 T cell receptor beta chains listed below, sequenced in a study of human T cells and chemical hapten exposure (dated by TCRdb to the early 2020s). The library was made by RACE. Sequencing took place on a NextSeq 500. TCRdb took the public reads, trimmed them with fastp at Q25, ran MiXCR for clone calling and kept in-frame beta chains. Rows matching on CDR3 protein sequence are summarized as one entry with the most common DNA and genes. This sample holds 95,000 to 150,000 distinct CDR3 sequences; roughly 13% were observed only once. Around 0.99% of the sample rests with the top ten. This specimen's time point label, interpreted: patch test 1, 2 weeks after DPC sensitization. The intended sense of this specimen's treatment or condition label: therapeutic diphenylcyclopropenone sensitization with weekly scalp DPC. Sequenced here: whole blood, sampled in connection with sensitization to the hapten diphenylcyclopropenone (DPC). Receptor source: a man aged 18 to 30 with alopecia areata. Some clones in this sample may be carry-over from other donors' samples.

The V gene is TRBV7-9, the J gene TRBJ1-6, with D perhaps matching TRBD1 (5 bases). Germline V gene lookup returns CDR1 SEHNR and CDR2 FQNEAQ (reference sequence). V was pared by 6 bases and J by 7 bases, with 19 bases between. This CDR3 contains 16 residues. The CDR3 is CASRRPDTRENSPLHF. CDR3 nucleotide sequence: TGTGCCAGCAGGCGCCCGGACACCAGGGAAAATTCACCCCTCCACTTT.

This chain joins TRBV2 and TRBJ2-2; D ambiguous. V was shortened by 6 bases and J by 1 base, with 6 bases between the two germline ends. Germline loops: CDR1 SNHLY, CDR2 FYNNEI. This CDR3 contains 13 residues. The DNA for the CDR3 is TGTGCCAGCAGACAACAGAACACCGGGGAGCTGTTTTTT. Its translation is CASRQQNTGELFF.

This rearrangement joins TRBV27 to TRBJ2-7; no clear D gene. CDR3 length: 13 residues. Trimming pared 5 bases from V and 0 bases from J, leaving 8 bases between. In germline, CDR1 is MNHEY, CDR2 SMNVEV (reference sequence). The CDR3 is CASSPDTSYEQYF. The CDR3, as DNA: TGTGCCAGCAGTCCAGACACCTCCTACGAGCAGTACTTC.